The sequence of this TCR beta chain was determined in a study of T cell responses to AZD1222 COVID-19 vaccine. General observations from the study: Two AZD1222 administrations were followed by greater Spike-specific TCR breadth and depth.

For this clone: Its antigen is not identified.

The germline V gene has CDR1 MNHEY and CDR2 SVGAGI. Trimming left V 6 bases short and J 5 bases short, with 16 bases between. The CDR3 has 15 residues. The data were produced by immunoSEQ multiplex PCR, yet TCRdb's version contains in-frame clones alone and is incomplete. The sample shows more than 100,000 clones, approximately 90% of them seen only once. The material sequenced was peripheral blood, taken on day 0 of AZD1222 vaccination. This TCR derives from an adult in good health. The chain employs TRBV6-5 and TRBJ2-2; a possible D gene is TRBD2 (5 bases). The CDR3 region is CASRDTVRGTGELFF. In DNA form, the CDR3 reads TGTGCCAGCAGAGACACCGTTAGAGGGACCGGGGAGCTGTTTTTT.